This TCR beta chain was captured by sequencing in a study of blood T cell repertoires in COVID-19. Overall study: Specimens from acute and convalescent COVID-19 originated in the United States, Italy and Spain.

The germline gives CDR1 SGHKS, CDR2 YYEKEE (reference sequence). V was clipped by 4 bases and J by 0 bases; unmatched bases: 3. CDR3 length equals 17 residues. In the original workflow: Estimates of nucleated cell counts were drawn from the amplification of reference gene primers. Using immunoSEQ multiplex PCR, the repertoire was profiled, and TCRdb retains in-frame clones only, with some absent. D and trimming were read from the DNA, whereas the V and J calls and clone size are those reported in that table. The table has some 290,000 clones, around 90% seen once; the top ten hold about 1%. The rearrangement links TRBV5-5 to TRBJ2-6, with 11 bases lining up with TRBD1. The clonotype was recovered from a woman between 35 and 50 years old with COVID-19, enrolled during active disease. Sequencing was carried out using peripheral blood. CDR3 protein: CASSDGTGGSGANVLTF. The DNA for the CDR3 is TGTGCCAGCAGCGACGGGACAGGGGGCTCTGGGGCCAACGTCCTGACTTTC.